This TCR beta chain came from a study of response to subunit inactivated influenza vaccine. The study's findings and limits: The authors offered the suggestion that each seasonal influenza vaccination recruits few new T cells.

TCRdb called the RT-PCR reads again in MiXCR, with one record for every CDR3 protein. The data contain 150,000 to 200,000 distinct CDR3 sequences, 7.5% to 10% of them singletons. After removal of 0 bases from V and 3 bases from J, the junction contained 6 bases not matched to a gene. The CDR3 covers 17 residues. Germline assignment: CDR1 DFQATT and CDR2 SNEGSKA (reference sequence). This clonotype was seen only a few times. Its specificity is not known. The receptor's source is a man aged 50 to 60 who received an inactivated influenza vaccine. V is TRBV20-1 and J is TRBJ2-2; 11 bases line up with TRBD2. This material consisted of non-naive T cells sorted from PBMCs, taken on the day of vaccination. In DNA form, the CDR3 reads TGCAGTGCTAGAGATCTCGGGACTAGCGGATACACCGGGGAGCTGTTTTTT. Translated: CSARDLGTSGYTGELFF.